The 22 T cell receptor beta chains presented below share a single source sample, sequenced in a study of CD8+ T cells in alopecia areata. As the sequencing template, cDNA was produced by extracting RNA and reverse transcribing it. TCRdb's table, derived via immunoSEQ multiplex PCR, lists solely in-frame clones and lacks some. The profile shows 140,000 to 150,000 clones, over 80% of them singletons. The starting material was CD8+ T cells sorted from blood, obtained at week 0. The origin of the receptors is a human donor with alopecia areata.

This clone was seen just once. J is TRBJ1-2 and V is TRBV30, with D unclear. Trimming removed 1 base at V and 0 bases at J, with 6 bases between. The CDR3 totals 13 residues. In germline, CDR1 is GTSNPN, CDR2 SVGIG (reference sequence). CDR3 sequence (DNA): TGTGCCTGGAGTGACATGTCTAACTATGGCTACACCTTC. It is translated as CAWSDMSNYGYTF.

The chain is built from TRBV27 and TRBJ2-3; D tentatively reads TRBD1 or TRBD2 (6 bases each). V was shortened by 2 bases and J by 4 bases, with 10 bases between the two germline ends. Germline V gene sequence: CDR1 MNHEY, CDR2 SMNVEV (reference sequence). The CDR3 has 14 amino acids. The chain's CDR3 is CASSLLRGPDTQYF. The CDR3 DNA reads TGTGCCAGCAGTTTACTCCGGGGGCCAGATACGCAGTATTTT.

The chain uses TRBV7-9 and TRBJ2-5, with 10 bases fitting TRBD1. The germline V gene encodes CDR1 SEHNR and CDR2 FQNEAQ (reference sequence). Trimming removed 5 bases from V and 2 bases from J; junction bases left unmatched: 8. There are 16 residues in the CDR3. The CDR3 loop reads CASSDRGQGVQETQYF. The CDR3 DNA sequence: TGTGCCAGCAGCGACCGAGGACAGGGGGTTCAAGAGACCCAGTACTTC.

In DNA form, the CDR3 reads TGTGCCAGCAGCTTAGCCGGGGAGCTGTTTTTT. Amino acid sequence: CASSLAGELFF. The chain combines TRBV11-1 with TRBJ2-2; D call uncertain. V gave up 0 bases and J gave up 7 bases, with 0 bases separating them. The CDR3 is 11 residues long. CDR1 and CDR2 (germline): SGHAT, FQDESV (reference sequence).

The chain links TRBV7-2 to TRBJ2-7; 7 bases agree with TRBD2. CDR1 and CDR2 (germline): SGHTA, FQGNSA. The CDR3 loop spans 16 amino acids. J lost 5 bases, V lost 0 bases, and 10 bases had no gene match. CDR3 in DNA: TGTGCCAGCAGCTTAGCGGGTTACGGGGGGAGAAACGAGCAGTACTTC. Amino acid sequence: CASSLAGYGGRNEQYF.

The V call is TRBV6-5, the J call TRBJ1-5, with D possibly TRBD1 on 5 matching bases. The CDR3 contains 16 residues. Germline V lookup: CDR1 MNHEY, CDR2 SVGAGI. V was clipped by 0 bases and J by 3 bases, with 12 bases between them. This CDR3 reads CASSYSAGPPNQPQHF. In nucleotides, the CDR3 is TGTGCCAGCAGTTACTCGGCGGGGCCCCCCAATCAGCCCCAGCATTTT.

The V and J genes are TRBV7-2 and TRBJ2-3; TRBD2 aligns across 13 bases. This CDR3 has 17 amino acids. The V and J ends lost 5 bases and 3 bases, in that order; junction bases with no gene match: 8. Germline-derived CDR1 and CDR2 are SGHTA and FQGNSA. CDR3 DNA sequence: TGTGCCAGCAGCCTGGGACTAGCGGGGATGGGGACAGATACGCAGTATTTT. This encodes CASSLGLAGMGTDTQYF.

The J gene is TRBJ2-1, the V gene TRBV28; TRBD2 matches 8 bases. V gave up 3 bases and J gave up 7 bases; unmatched junction bases: 17. Looked up from germline, CDR1 is MDHEN and CDR2 is SYDVKM. The CDR3 totals 18 residues. CDR3: CASSFFPFTGGRGNEQFF. In DNA form, the CDR3 reads TGTGCCAGCAGTTTTTTCCCTTTCACGGGGGGGAGAGGGAATGAGCAGTTCTTC.

The chain couples TRBV27 to TRBJ2-3, with 7 bases matching TRBD1. Unmatched junction bases numbered 5, after V lost 5 bases and J lost 0 bases. The germline CDR1 and CDR2 sequences are MNHEY and SMNVEV (reference sequence). CDR3 length: 15 amino acids. The CDR3 DNA follows: TGTGCCAGCAGTCTGTGGACAGGAAGCACAGATACGCAGTATTTT. Residues: CASSLWTGSTDTQYF.

V gene TRBV11-2 combines with J gene TRBJ2-3; 7 nucleotides match TRBD1. CDR3 length: 15 residues. V lost 4 bases to trimming and J lost 4 bases; unmatched junction nucleotides: 8. From germline, CDR1 is SGHAT and CDR2 FQNNGV. The DNA of the CDR3 is TGTGCCAGCAGCTCCGACAGGGTCATTGCAGATACGCAGTATTTT. This sequence encodes CASSSDRVIADTQYF.

The chain couples TRBV7-3 to TRBJ1-2; D unresolved. CDR1 is SGHTA and CDR2 is FQGTGA in the germline V gene. CDR3 length: 14 amino acids. V gave up 3 bases and J gave up 6 bases, with 14 bases separating them. The CDR3 region is CASSLDGEGHGYTF. As DNA, the CDR3 is TGTGCCAGCAGCTTGGACGGGGAGGGCCATGGCTACACCTTC.

The chain recombines TRBV25-1 with TRBJ1-2; a weak D match, TRBD1 (6 bases). Germline CDR1 is MGHDK and CDR2 is SYGVNS. The CDR3 has 13 residues. Trimming left V 5 bases short and J 7 bases short, with 14 bases between. DNA for the CDR3: TGTGCCAGCAGTCTGACAGGCGGAGGTGGCTACACCTTC. This translates into CASSLTGGGGYTF.

This chain links TRBV6-5 with TRBJ2-1; 7 nucleotides agree with TRBD1. Germline V gene lookup returns CDR1 MNHEY and CDR2 SVGAGI. The CDR3 has 13 amino acids. J gave up 8 bases and V 4 bases, and 5 bases lay outside the gene matches. This CDR3 is CASSSGGRDEQFF. The CDR3 DNA is TGTGCCAGCAGTTCAGGGGGACGGGATGAGCAGTTCTTC.

CDR3 sequence reads: CASSLAGGYTF. CDR3 nucleotide sequence: TGTGCCAGCAGCTTGGCGGGAGGCTACACCTTC. The genes are TRBV5-4 and TRBJ1-2; D is uncertain. V was pared by 0 bases and J by 8 bases, with 5 bases between. CDR1 is SGHNT and CDR2 is YYREEE in the germline V gene (reference sequence). This CDR3 region has 11 residues.

The chain has TRBV7-9 and TRBJ2-6; 11 nucleotides align to TRBD1. J was trimmed by 4 bases and V by 7 bases; bases with no gene match: 6. CDR1 is SEHNR and CDR2 is FQNEAQ in the germline V gene (reference sequence). The CDR3 consists of 16 residues. CDR3 region: CASTSGQGAGANVLTF. The CDR3 DNA is TGTGCCAGCACCTCTGGACAGGGGGCAGGGGCCAACGTCCTGACTTTC.

Worth noting for this clone: A junction end diverges from the germline sequence, so it may reflect a read error. J is TRBJ2-3 and V is TRBV7-7, with D unclear. The CDR3 consists of 14 residues. Germline-derived CDR1 and CDR2 are SSHAT and FNYEAQ (reference sequence). CDR3 in DNA: TGTGCTAGCAGCTTAGAGGACAGCACAGATACGCAGTATTTT. Protein sequence: CASSLEDSTDTQYF.

The gene calls are TRBV4-1 and TRBJ2-5; D might be TRBD2 (5 bases). V lost 1 base, J lost 4 bases, and 16 bases lay in between. Germline-derived CDR1 and CDR2 are MGHRA and YSYEKL. The CDR3 covers 16 residues. CDR3 coding DNA: TGCGCCAGCAGCCAAGGTTGGGTTGAGGGCCGAGAGACCCAGTACTTC. Protein sequence: CASSQGWVEGRETQYF.

This clone was seen a handful of times. Germline and junction disagree at one end, which may indicate a read error. The V and J genes are TRBV7-7 and TRBJ2-2; D possibly corresponds to TRBD1 (6 bases). The germline V gene has CDR1 SSHAT and CDR2 FNYEAQ (reference sequence). The CDR3 runs 15 residues. CDR3 bases: TGTGCTAGCAGCTTAGGGGCAGGGGAAACCGGGGAGCTGTTTTTT. This encodes CASSLGAGETGELFF.

Here the CDR3 DNA reads TGTGCCAGCAGGGCGGGTTACGAGCAGTACTTC. This codes for CASRAGYEQYF. V and J are TRBV6-5 and TRBJ2-7; perhaps TRBD2 as D (5 bases). V was pared by 6 bases and J by 4 bases, with 7 bases between. Germline V gene data show CDR1 as MNHEY and CDR2 as SVGAGI. The CDR3 totals 11 residues.

The chain couples TRBV11-2 to TRBJ2-7; maybe TRBD2 (6 bases). This CDR3 is 13 amino acids long. Trimming stripped 3 bases from V and 1 base from J, with 7 bases between. CDR1 is SGHAT and CDR2 is FQNNGV in the germline V gene. The CDR3 DNA follows: TGTGCCAGCAGCTTTGGAGGGTCCTACGAGCAGTACTTC. As protein: CASSFGGSYEQYF.

The chain employs TRBV30 and TRBJ1-2; weak D call: TRBD1 (6 bases). The CDR3 is made up of 13 amino acids. Germline CDR1 and CDR2: GTSNPN and SVGIG (reference sequence). The V end lost 3 bases, the J end lost 2 bases, and 10 bases lay between the germline ends. The CDR3 bases are TGTGCCTGGAGCGTTACAGGGAACTATGGCTACACCTTC. Translated: CAWSVTGNYGYTF.

The chain has TRBV4-1 and TRBJ1-4; 8 nucleotides line up with TRBD1. V was pared by 0 bases and J by 8 bases, with 8 bases of the junction left unmatched. Germline V gene sequence: CDR1 MGHRA, CDR2 YSYEKL. The CDR3 totals 16 residues. This CDR3 reads CASSQEETGESEKLFF. CDR3 DNA: TGCGCCAGCAGCCAAGAAGAGACAGGGGAGTCGGAAAAACTGTTTTTT.